This TCR delta chain came from a study of γδ T cells in repeated Plasmodium falciparum infection (dated by TCRdb to about 2021). Broadly, across the study: The natural-infection arm enrolled Malian children exposed to intense seasonal malaria transmission and compared the Malian children with Australian children matched for age and gender. Malian gammadelta TCR repertoires were analysed cross-sectionally in periods with no transmission and longitudinally across episodes of acute febrile malaria. Four controlled human malaria infections were administered to about five malaria-naive U.S. adults over approximately 580 days by bites from P. falciparum NF54-infected Anopheles stephensi mosquitoes. Using both natural infection in Mali and controlled human malaria infection, the study looked at the way repeated Plasmodium falciparum infection shapes the human gammadelta T cell repertoire. Controlled-infection subjects were sampled at baseline, immediately before selected infections, and 21 days after each infection. What the research found in general, with its limitations: Compared with the repertoires of Australian children, the Vdelta2-negative gammadelta TCR repertoires of Malian children appeared more clonally expanded, less diverse and less shared. The controlled-infection cohort was small, limiting analysis of inter-individual variability in gammadelta T cell responses. A highly stable polyclonal repertoire over time and infection, with many inter-individual overlapping TCRgamma sequences, was shown by Vgamma9/Vdelta2+ TCR repertoires. Generalizability was limited because the Malian cohort was drawn from a small rural village of predominantly one ethnic group. Waves of new clonotype selection in Vdelta2-negative, largely Vdelta1+, gammadelta TCR repertoires appeared to be driven by repeated controlled infections.

Vgamma9/Vdelta2+ and Vdelta2-negative gammadelta T cell populations were flow-sorted from peripheral blood mononuclear cells for bulk TCR repertoire analysis. Library method: multiplex PCR. TCRdb lists the instrument as Illumina MiSeq. Each sorted gammadelta T cell sample was sequenced for both the TCR gamma (TRG) and TCR delta (TRD) chains. Per the source publication's procedure: The repertoire analyses drew on clonotype tree plots, the accumulated frequency of the top 20 clonotypes, and diversity index (DI) and D75 metrics. Clones were re-identified by TCRdb from the public reads with CATT, and rows with the same DNA were merged. Here the V and J calls rest on TCRdb's processing, not on the authors' analysis. The sample has around 89,000 delta-chain clones on record, around 1.4% of them singletons. The ten most abundant clones make up around 8.1% of the sample. CDR1 TSWWSYY and CDR2 QGS were looked up in the germline V gene. V is cut back by 3 bases and J by 5 bases, with 38 bases in the junction unmatched. The CDR3 holds 25 amino acids from the cysteine to the phenylalanine. Kept here is only the CDR3 DNA, which spans 75 bases and is read in frame from base 1.

Points on this clone: Its antigen is unknown. TCRdb assigns this DNA the protein of a much larger clone, which departs from its translation at residue 20; this likely reflects a read error, and the protein shown comes from translating the DNA.

This chain joins TRDV1 to TRDJ1; 8 bases in the junction line up with TRDD3. TCRdb offers no J gene call, so here the DNA was matched to germline to obtain one. This TCR derives from a pool of human donors (malaria-infected and uninfected, not separated). The sample was gamma-delta T cells from blood. The CDR3 protein: CALGDIRPSRTYWGSPRVNADKLIF. The nucleotides are TGTGCTCTTGGGGACATACGGCCTTCCCGAACCTACTGGGGGTCTCCCCGCGTGAACGCAGATAAACTCATCTTT.